This T cell receptor beta chain stems from a study of T cell changes during pregnancy in multiple sclerosis. The method was immunoSEQ multiplex PCR; TCRdb's version includes in-frame clones alone and lacks a portion of them. The table lists about 50,000 clones, about 90% of them singletons. This TCR was recovered from a female donor with multiple sclerosis, enrolled in a pregnancy study. Sequencing used CD8+ T cells from peripheral blood mononuclear cells, obtained after pregnancy.

As DNA, the CDR3 is TGTGCTAGTGGTTTTAACACAGACAGGGTCAGGCAGCCCCAGCATTTT. Translated, it gives CASGFNTDRVRQPQHF. The chain is built from TRBV12-5 and TRBJ1-5; 7 positions agree with TRBD1. CDR3 length equals 16 residues. Trimming took 3 bases from V and 7 from J; bases not matched to a gene: 12. Germline V gene sequence: CDR1 LGHNT, CDR2 FRNRAP.